The TCR beta chain under discussion was sequenced for a study of metastatic and nonmetastatic thyroid tumors. Turning to the study itself: Repertoires were compared across blood and tumor or nodule tissue from malignant and benign thyroid patients. Whole-study results and caveats: Reportedly, malignant thyroid tumors had significantly higher TCR beta diversity than benign nodules, in blood and tumor.

Trimming took off 1 base at V and 3 bases at J, with 11 bases between the two ends. This CDR3 is 15 amino acids long. Looked up from germline, CDR1 is LNHDA and CDR2 is SQIVND (reference sequence). Remarks on this clone: Its antigen is undetermined.

Authors' analysis steps: Researchers built a distant-metastasis classifier for papillary thyroid cancer that drew on CDR3 differences across clinicopathological groups. TCRdb reassembled clones from the PCR reads with MiXCR. The V and J calls reflect TCRdb's pipeline rather than the authors' work. The sample has about 27,000 clones; 15% are singletons. Thyroid surgery had not been preceded by any treatment in any patient. The clonotype was recovered from a male donor with papillary thyroid cancer or a benign thyroid nodule (not recorded which). Some clones in this sample may be carry-over from other donors' samples. Material: blood. The rearrangement joins TRBV19 to TRBJ2-3, with D possibly being TRBD2 (5 bases). The CDR3 coding sequence is TGTGCCAGTAGTATAGCGGGGATTACAACAGATACGCAGTATTTT. Translated, it gives CASSIAGITTDTQYF. The entire variable domain, with the rest obtained from reference TRBV19 and TRBJ2-3, is as follows: DGGITQSPKYLFRKEGQNVTLSCEQNLNHDAMYWYRQDPGQGLRLIYYSQIVNDFQKGDIAEGYSVSREKKESFPLTVTSAQKNPTAFYLCASSIAGITTDTQYFGPGTRLTVL.